This T cell receptor beta chain was observed in a study of blood T cells in healthy people across ages. General study points: Conclusively comparing naive with antigen-experienced cells was impossible with unsorted PBMCs.

A second PCR of 7 to 11 cycles used a sample-barcoded 5' primer and a J-beta primer mix. Each cDNA molecule, via a template-switch adaptor with 12 random nucleotides, was tagged. TCRdb itself ran the 5' RACE reads through MiXCR, one entry per CDR3 protein. The data contain 1.5 million to 2 million distinct CDR3 sequences, about 50% of them singletons. The CDR3 is made up of 14 amino acids. V dropped 3 bases and J dropped 5 bases, with 12 bases sitting between them. Germline CDR1 LNHDA, CDR2 SQIVND (reference sequence). On this clonotype itself: Its specificity is unknown.

The donors, all healthy, were Caucasians living in Russia, aged roughly 6 to 95. Specimen: blood. This rearrangement joins TRBV19 to TRBJ2-3; tentatively, D is TRBD1 (6 bases). The TCR was taken from a woman between 40 and 55 years old in good health. CDR3 in DNA: TGTGCCAGTAGTATTGCAGGGGTGGGAGATACGCAGTATTTT. It translates to CASSIAGVGDTQYF.